This TCR beta chain originates from a study of T cells in Graves' hyperthyroidism and ophthalmopathy. In regard to this clonotype: Antigen: not known.

Patients having uncontrolled infection, another autoimmune disease, pregnancy or lactation were not included. Germline assignment: CDR1 KGHDR and CDR2 SFDVKD. The V and J ends lost 3 bases and 7 bases, in that order; junction bases with no gene match: 13. The length of the CDR3 is 16 residues. It was RNA transcripts that yielded the amplified TCR beta CDR3 regions. RT-PCR in the first round (using the HTBI primer set) targeted the TCR CDR3. TCRdb called the multiplex PCR reads again in MiXCR, with one record for every CDR3 protein. The sample contains around 540,000 distinct CDR3 sequences, more than 15% of which appear only once. General study findings and limits: Ophthalmopathy got predicted by the model a median roughly six months before its onset.

The sample comprised blood. This receptor was obtained from a woman in her 30s with Graves' ophthalmopathy. This chain uses TRBV24-1 with TRBJ2-5, with TRBD2 matching 7 bases. CDR3 bases: TGTGCCACCAGTGATCCTAGACTAGCCGGCGGAACGACCCAGTACTTC. Translated, it gives CATSDPRLAGGTTQYF.